The T cell receptor beta chain described here comes from a study of T-cell reconstitution after alpha-beta-depleted transplantation in children. The table lists this clonotype with a few counts. Its cognate antigen is unknown. Findings and limits, study-wide: Newly produced T cells mostly provided counts and TCRbeta diversity after one year, as hyperexpanded clones declined. Some patients owed their high day-60 TCRbeta diversity to surviving recipient T cells and thymic progenitors. About two months after transplant, alpha-beta T cells reportedly came from several hundred expanded graft clones.

Preparation of the TCRbeta library involved a method that used unique molecular identifiers. TCRdb itself ran the PCR reads through MiXCR, one entry per CDR3 protein. The sample includes under 850,000 distinct CDR3 sequences, under 15% of them seen just once. The CDR3 sequence is 15 residues long. Trimming left V 1 base short and J 5 bases short, with 12 bases between. Germline V gene sequence: CDR1 SGHRS, CDR2 YFSETQ. The origin of this receptor is a girl aged 2 to 9 with congenital amegakaryocytic thrombocytopenia, due to receive a stem cell transplant. This specimen consisted of PBMCs, obtained before TCRalphabeta/CD19-depleted stem cell transplant. The V call is TRBV5-1, the J call TRBJ2-2; TRBD2 is a possible D gene (5 bases). For the CDR3, the DNA is TGCGCCAGCAGCTTGCGGTGGGAGTTTACCGGGGAGCTGTTTTTT. It translates to CASSLRWEFTGELFF.